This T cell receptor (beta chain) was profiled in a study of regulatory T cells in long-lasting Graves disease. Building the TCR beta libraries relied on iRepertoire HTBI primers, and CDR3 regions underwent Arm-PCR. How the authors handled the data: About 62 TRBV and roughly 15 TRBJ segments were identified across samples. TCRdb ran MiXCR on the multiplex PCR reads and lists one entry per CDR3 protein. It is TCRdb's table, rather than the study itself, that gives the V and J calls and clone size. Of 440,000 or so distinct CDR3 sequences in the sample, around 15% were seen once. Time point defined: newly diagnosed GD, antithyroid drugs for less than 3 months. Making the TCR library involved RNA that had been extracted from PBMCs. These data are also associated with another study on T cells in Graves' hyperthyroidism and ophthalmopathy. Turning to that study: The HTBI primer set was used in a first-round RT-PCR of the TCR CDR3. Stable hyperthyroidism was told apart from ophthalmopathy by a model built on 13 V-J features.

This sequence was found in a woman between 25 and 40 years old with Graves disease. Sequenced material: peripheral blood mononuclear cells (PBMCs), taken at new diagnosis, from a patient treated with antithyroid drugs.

As DNA, the CDR3 is TGCGCCAGCAGCCAAGATGAGGGGAGCTCCTACAATGAGCAGTTCTTC. It is translated as CASSQDEGSSYNEQFF. V is TRBV4-3 and J is TRBJ2-1, with D possibly called TRBD1 or TRBD2 (5 bases each). Germline CDR1 reads LGHNA; CDR2 reads YSLEER. This CDR3 has 16 amino acids. V dropped 0 bases and J dropped 0 bases, with 9 bases sitting between them.